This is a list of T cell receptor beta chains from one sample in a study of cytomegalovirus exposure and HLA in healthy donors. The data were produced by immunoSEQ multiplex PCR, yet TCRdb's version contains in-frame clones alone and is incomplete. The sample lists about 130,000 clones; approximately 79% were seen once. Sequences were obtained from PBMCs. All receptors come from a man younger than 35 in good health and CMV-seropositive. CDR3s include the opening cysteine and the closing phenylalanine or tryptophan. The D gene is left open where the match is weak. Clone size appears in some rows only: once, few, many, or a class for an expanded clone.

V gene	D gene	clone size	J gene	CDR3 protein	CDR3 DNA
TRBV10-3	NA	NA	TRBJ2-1	CANRGQENNEQFF	TGTGCCAACCGGGGACAAGAGAATAATGAGCAGTTCTTC
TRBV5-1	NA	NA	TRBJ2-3	CASSLDRNPTDTQYF	TGCGCCAGCAGCTTGGACAGGAATCCCACAGATACGCAGTATTTT
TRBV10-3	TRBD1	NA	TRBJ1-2	CAIRDSGDGYTF	TGTGCCATTAGGGACAGTGGGGATGGCTACACCTTC
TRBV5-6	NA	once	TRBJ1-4	CASSLTGATNEKLFF	TGTGCCAGCAGCTTGACCGGAGCAACTAATGAAAAACTGTTTTTT
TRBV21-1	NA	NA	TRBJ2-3	CASSKGSSGAAEGDTQYF	TGTGCCAGCAGCAAAGGTAGTAGCGGGGCGGCCGAGGGAGATACGCAGTATTTT
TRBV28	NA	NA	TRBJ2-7	CASTRSVAPQGEQYF	TGTGCCAGCACCAGGAGCGTGGCTCCCCAGGGAGAGCAGTACTTC
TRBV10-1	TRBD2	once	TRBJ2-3	CASRPSGGDTQYF	TGCGCCAGCAGACCCAGCGGGGGAGATACGCAGTATTTT
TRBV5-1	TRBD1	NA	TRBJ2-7	CASSSRQGTSYEQYF	TGCGCCAGCAGCTCCCGACAGGGGACATCCTACGAGCAGTACTTC
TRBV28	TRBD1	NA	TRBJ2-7	CASIPRTGLYEQYF	TGTGCCAGCATTCCTCGGACAGGTCTCTACGAGCAGTACTTC
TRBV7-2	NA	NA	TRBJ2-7	CASSLGLDTYEQYF	TGTGCCAGCAGCTTAGGACTGGATACCTACGAGCAGTACTTC
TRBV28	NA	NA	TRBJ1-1	CASGTGLTEAFF	TGTGCCAGCGGAACAGGTCTCACTGAAGCTTTCTTT
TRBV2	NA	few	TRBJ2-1	CASSEQGMNEQFF	TGTGCCAGCAGTGAACAGGGAATGAATGAGCAGTTCTTC
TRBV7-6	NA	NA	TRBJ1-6	CASSLTDNNSPLHF	TGTGCCAGCAGCTTAACGGACAATAATTCACCCCTCCACTTT
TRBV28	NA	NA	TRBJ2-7	CASSFWGEHEQYF	TGTGCCAGCAGTTTTTGGGGGGAACACGAGCAGTACTTC
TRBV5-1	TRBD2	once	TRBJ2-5	CASSLSGRAGSETQYF	TGCGCCAGCAGCCTTAGCGGGAGGGCCGGGAGTGAGACCCAGTACTTC
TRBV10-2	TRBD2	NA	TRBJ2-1	CASSETSGGYEQFF	TGCGCCAGCAGTGAGACTAGCGGGGGCTATGAGCAGTTCTTC
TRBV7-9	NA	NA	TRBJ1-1	CASSLAGGDAEAFF	TGTGCCAGCAGCTTAGCAGGGGGGGACGCTGAAGCTTTCTTT
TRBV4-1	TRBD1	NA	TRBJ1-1	CASSRDRGGNTEAFF	TGCGCCAGCAGCCGGGACAGGGGGGGAAACACTGAAGCTTTCTTT
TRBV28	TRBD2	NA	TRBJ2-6	CASSKLAGFLSGANVLTF	TGTGCCAGCAGTAAACTAGCGGGATTCCTCTCTGGGGCCAACGTCCTGACTTTC
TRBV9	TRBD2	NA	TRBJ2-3	CASSRTSGRAGYADTQYF	TGTGCCAGCAGCCGGACTAGCGGGAGGGCCGGGTATGCAGATACGCAGTATTTT
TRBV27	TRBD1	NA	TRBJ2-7	CASSLRRTGMDEQYF	TGTGCCAGCAGTTTACGTAGGACAGGGATGGACGAGCAGTACTTC
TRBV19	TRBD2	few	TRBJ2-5	CASSNPAGGLETQYF	TGTGCCAGTAGTAACCCAGCGGGGGGGCTAGAGACCCAGTACTTC
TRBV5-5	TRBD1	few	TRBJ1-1	CASSYYPVGQVNTEAFF	TGTGCCAGCAGCTATTATCCGGTTGGACAGGTTAACACTGAAGCTTTCTTT
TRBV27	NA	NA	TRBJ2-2	CASAGLTANTGELFF	TGTGCCAGCGCTGGACTAACCGCGAACACCGGGGAGCTGTTTTTT
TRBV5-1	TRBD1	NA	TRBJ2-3	CASSLRDRGPRDTQYF	TGCGCCAGCAGCTTGAGGGACAGGGGGCCTAGGGATACGCAGTATTTT
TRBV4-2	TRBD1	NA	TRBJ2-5	CASSHPGQYQETQYF	TGTGCCAGCAGCCACCCGGGACAGTACCAAGAGACCCAGTACTTC
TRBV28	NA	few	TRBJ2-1	CASSDPGLRRGLQFGEQFF	TGTGCCAGCAGCGACCCAGGACTGCGCCGGGGGTTACAATTCGGTGAGCAGTTCTTC
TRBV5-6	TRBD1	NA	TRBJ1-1	CASSSSGTGGPGTEAFF	TGTGCCAGCAGCTCATCCGGGACAGGGGGCCCAGGCACTGAAGCTTTCTTT
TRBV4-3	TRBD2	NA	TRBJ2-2	CASSQDAGGWTGELFF	TGCGCCAGCAGCCAAGATGCGGGAGGATGGACCGGGGAGCTGTTTTTT
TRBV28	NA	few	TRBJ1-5	CASSLGDGNQPQHF	TGTGCCAGCAGTTTGGGAGATGGCAATCAGCCCCAGCATTTT
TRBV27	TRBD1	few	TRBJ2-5	CASSFTGGETQYF	TGTGCCAGCAGTTTCACAGGGGGGGAGACCCAGTACTTC
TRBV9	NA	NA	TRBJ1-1	CASSVGRNTEAFF	TGTGCCAGCAGCGTAGGCAGGAACACTGAAGCTTTCTTT
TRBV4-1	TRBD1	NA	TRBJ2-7	CASSQTRDRAYEQYF	TGCGCCAGCAGCCAAACCCGGGACAGGGCCTACGAGCAGTACTTC
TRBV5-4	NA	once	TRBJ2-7	CASSQTGAGQYF	TGTGCCAGCAGCCAGACAGGAGCCGGGCAGTACTTC
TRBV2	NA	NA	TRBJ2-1	CASSSSSIPYNEQFF	TGTGCCAGCAGTTCCTCTAGTATACCCTACAATGAGCAGTTCTTC
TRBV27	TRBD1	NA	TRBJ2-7	CASSWTGGSYEQYF	TGTGCCAGCAGTTGGACAGGAGGATCCTACGAGCAGTACTTC
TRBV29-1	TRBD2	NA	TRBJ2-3	CSVEGGRGTDTQYF	TGCAGCGTTGAAGGGGGGAGGGGCACAGATACGCAGTATTTT
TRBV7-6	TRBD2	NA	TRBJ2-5	CASSLGGRLAGGSQETQYF	TGTGCCAGCAGCTTGGGGGGTAGACTAGCGGGGGGCTCCCAAGAGACCCAGTACTTC
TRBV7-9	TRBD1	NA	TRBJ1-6	CASSPGGTGNSPLHF	TGTGCCAGCAGCCCAGGGGGGACAGGGAATTCACCCCTCCACTTT
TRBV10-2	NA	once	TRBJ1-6	CASSEVGQGSSPLHF	TGCGCCAGCAGTGAAGTTGGGCAGGGGAGTTCACCCCTCCACTTT
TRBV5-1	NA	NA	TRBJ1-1	CASSLPAARDTEAFF	TGCGCCAGCAGCTTGCCGGCCGCCCGGGACACTGAAGCTTTCTTT
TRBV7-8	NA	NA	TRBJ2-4	CASSQRRESKNIQYF	TGTGCCAGCAGTCAGAGGAGGGAGAGCAAAAACATTCAGTACTTC
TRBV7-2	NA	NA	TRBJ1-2	CASSFTQIYGYTF	TGTGCCAGCAGCTTTACACAGATCTATGGCTACACCTTC
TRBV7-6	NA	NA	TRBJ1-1	CASSLPRGGLNTEAFF	TGTGCCAGCAGCTTACCTCGGGGAGGGCTGAACACTGAAGCTTTCTTT
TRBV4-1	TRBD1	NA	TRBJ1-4	CASSRTGGPNEKLFF	TGCGCCAGCAGCCGGACAGGGGGCCCTAATGAAAAACTGTTTTTT
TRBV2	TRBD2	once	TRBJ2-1	CASSEVRGTYNEQFF	TGTGCCAGCAGTGAAGTGCGGGGGACCTACAATGAGCAGTTCTTC
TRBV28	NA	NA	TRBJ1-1	CASIPGGRNTEAFF	TGTGCCAGTATACCTGGGGGGAGGAACACTGAAGCTTTCTTT
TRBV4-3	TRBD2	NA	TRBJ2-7	CASSQEGLAGDEQYF	TGCGCCAGCAGCCAAGAAGGGCTAGCGGGAGACGAGCAGTACTTC
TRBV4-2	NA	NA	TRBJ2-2	CASSQDPGASEISGELFF	TGTGCCAGCAGCCAAGACCCCGGGGCTAGCGAGATTAGCGGGGAGCTGTTTTTT
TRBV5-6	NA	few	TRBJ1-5	CASSRIGVNQPQHF	TGTGCCAGCAGCCGAATCGGGGTAAATCAGCCCCAGCATTTT
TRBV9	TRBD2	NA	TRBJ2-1	CASSLVAGGPGEQFF	TGTGCCAGCAGCCTCGTTGCGGGAGGGCCCGGTGAGCAGTTCTTC